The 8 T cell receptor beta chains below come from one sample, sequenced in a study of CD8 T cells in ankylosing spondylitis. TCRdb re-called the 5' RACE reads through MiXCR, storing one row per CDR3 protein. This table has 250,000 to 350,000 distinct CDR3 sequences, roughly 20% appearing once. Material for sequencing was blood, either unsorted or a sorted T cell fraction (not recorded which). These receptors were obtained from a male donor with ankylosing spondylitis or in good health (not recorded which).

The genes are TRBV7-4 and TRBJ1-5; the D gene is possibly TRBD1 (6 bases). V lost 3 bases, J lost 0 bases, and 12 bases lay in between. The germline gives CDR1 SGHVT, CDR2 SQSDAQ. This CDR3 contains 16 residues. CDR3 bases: TGTGCCAGCAGCTTTACCAGGGGAGATAGCAATCAGCCCCAGCATTTT. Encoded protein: CASSFTRGDSNQPQHF.

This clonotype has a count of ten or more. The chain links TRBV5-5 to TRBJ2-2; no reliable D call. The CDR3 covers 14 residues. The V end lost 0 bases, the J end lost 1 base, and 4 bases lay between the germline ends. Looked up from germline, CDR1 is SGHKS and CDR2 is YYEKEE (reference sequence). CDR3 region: CASSLEGNTGELFF. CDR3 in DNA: TGTGCCAGCAGCTTGGAAGGGAACACCGGGGAGCTGTTTTTT. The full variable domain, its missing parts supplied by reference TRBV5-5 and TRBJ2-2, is DAGVTQSPTHLIKTRGQQVTLRCSPISGHKSVSWYQQVLGQGPQFIFQYYEKEERGRGNFPDRFSARQFPNYSSELNVNALLLGDSALYLCASSLEGNTGELFFGEGSRLTVL.

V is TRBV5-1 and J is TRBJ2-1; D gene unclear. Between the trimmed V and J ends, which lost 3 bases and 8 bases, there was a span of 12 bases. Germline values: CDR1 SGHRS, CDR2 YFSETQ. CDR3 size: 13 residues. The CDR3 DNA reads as TGCGCCAGCAGCTCCGTTGTAGCAGATGAGCAGTTCTTC. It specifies CASSSVVADEQFF. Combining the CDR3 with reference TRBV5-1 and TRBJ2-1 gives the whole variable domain KAGVTQTPRYLIKTRGQQVTLSCSPISGHRSVSWYQQTPGQGLQFLFEYFSETQRNKGNFPGRFSGRQFSNSRSEMNVSTLELGDSALYLCASSSVVADEQFFGPGTRLTVL.

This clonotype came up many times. CDR3 DNA: TGTGCCAGCAGTTCTGGTAGCTCCTACGAGCAGTACGTC. It encodes CASSSGSSYEQYV. This sequence joins TRBV12-3 or TRBV12-4 and TRBJ2-7; D gene unclear. The ends were cut back, 4 bases at V and 0 bases at J, with 7 bases in the middle. This CDR3 spans 13 amino acids.

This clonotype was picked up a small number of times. CDR3 amino acids: CSAMARTLPSSYNEQFF. The CDR3 DNA follows: TGCAGTGCTATGGCTCGGACTTTGCCATCCTCCTACAATGAGCAGTTCTTC. V gene TRBV20-1 combines with J gene TRBJ2-1; D possibly corresponds to TRBD2 (5 bases). V was clipped by 4 bases and J by 0 bases, with 19 bases between them. Germline V gene sequence: CDR1 DFQATT, CDR2 SNEGSKA (reference sequence). CDR3 length equals 17 residues.

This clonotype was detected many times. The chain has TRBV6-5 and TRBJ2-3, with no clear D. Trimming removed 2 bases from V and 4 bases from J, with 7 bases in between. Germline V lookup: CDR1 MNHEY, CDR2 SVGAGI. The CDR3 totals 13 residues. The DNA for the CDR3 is TGTGCCAGCAGTTACGGCTCGGCAGATACGCAGTATTTT. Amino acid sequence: CASSYGSADTQYF.

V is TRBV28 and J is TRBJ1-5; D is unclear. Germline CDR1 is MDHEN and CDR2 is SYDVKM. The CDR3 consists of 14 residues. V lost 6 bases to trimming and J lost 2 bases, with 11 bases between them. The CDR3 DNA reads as TGTGCCAGCAGAGACGGCCTCGGCAATCAGCCCCAGCATTTT. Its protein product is CASRDGLGNQPQHF.

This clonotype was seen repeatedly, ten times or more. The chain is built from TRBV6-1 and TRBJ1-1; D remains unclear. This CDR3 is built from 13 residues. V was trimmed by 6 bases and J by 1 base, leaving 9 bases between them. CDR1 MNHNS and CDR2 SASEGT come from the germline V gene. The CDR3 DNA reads TGTGCCAGCAGGTCAGCTACGAACACTGAAGCTTTCTTT. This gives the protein CASRSATNTEAFF.